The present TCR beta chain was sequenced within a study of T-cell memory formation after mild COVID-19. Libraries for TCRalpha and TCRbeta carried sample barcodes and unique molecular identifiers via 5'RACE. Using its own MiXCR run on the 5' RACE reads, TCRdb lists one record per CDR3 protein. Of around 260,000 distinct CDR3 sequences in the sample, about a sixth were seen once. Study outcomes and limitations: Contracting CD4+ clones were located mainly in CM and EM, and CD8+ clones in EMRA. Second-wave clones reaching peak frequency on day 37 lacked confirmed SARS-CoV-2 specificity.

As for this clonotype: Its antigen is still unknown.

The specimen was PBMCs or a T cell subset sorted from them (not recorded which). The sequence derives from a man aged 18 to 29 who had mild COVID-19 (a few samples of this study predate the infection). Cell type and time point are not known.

CDR3 sequence: CATADGASRKTQYF. Here the CDR3 DNA reads TGTGCCACCGCTGATGGGGCTTCGAGAAAGACCCAGTACTTC. The V and J genes are TRBV24-1 and TRBJ2-5; possible D gene TRBD1, 5 bases. The CDR3 length is 14 residues. Germline CDR1 is KGHDR and CDR2 is SFDVKD. V was cut by 9 bases and J by 6 bases, with 19 bases left in between.